This TCR beta chain was captured by sequencing in a study of spatial heterogeneity in lung cancer. Study background: A T cell module score from matched bulk RNA-seq correlated strongly with TCR transcript counts in tumor regions.

Study-wide points: The study found that expanded intratumoral alpha and beta TCR counts tracked tumor mutation counts.

Every TCR cDNA molecule carried a tag that served as a unique molecular identifier. One entry per CDR3 protein, called by TCRdb with MiXCR from the 5' RACE reads. The sample includes 11,000 to 15,000 distinct CDR3 sequences, approximately 4.5% of them seen just once. This clonotype was recorded at least ten times. Its antigen is as yet unknown. Within a library made for alpha chains, this beta chain is off target, and its count is uninformative. Time point noted: sample taken at primary tumor resection. The study sequenced unsorted whole RNA from tumor, nontumor lung or frozen PBMC. The CDR3 is 13 residues long. The V end was cut by 2 bases, the J end by 3 bases, with 7 bases between.

The chain is built from TRBV12-3 or TRBV12-4 and TRBJ2-5; TRBD1 might be the D (6 bases). Sequences were derived from lung tumor tissue, sampled at surgery. The sequence derives from a female donor with early-stage non-small cell lung cancer. CDR3 loop: CASSLSGEETQYF. CDR3 DNA sequence: TGTGCCAGCAGTTTATCAGGGGAAGAGACCCAGTACTTC.